This T cell receptor beta chain was sequenced for a study of pediatric ulcerative colitis. Study-wide results and caveats: Acute severe colitis showed lower rectal diversity from clonal expansions.

With 5 bases removed from V and 6 bases from J, the gap between germline ends came to 14 bases. Germline-derived CDR1 and CDR2 are SGHAT and FQNNGV. The CDR3 consists of 14 residues. This clone was seen only a few times. Its matching antigen is unknown. This was a survey-level run. Clones were read by immunoSEQ multiplex PCR, and TCRdb kept only the in-frame ones, dropping some. This table holds 60,000 to 75,000 clones, about 80% found once. The rearrangement joins TRBV11-2 to TRBJ1-5, with unresolved D. This clonotype was sampled from a boy between 5 and 17 years old with moderate ulcerative colitis. The material sequenced was blood. CDR3 coding DNA: TGTGCCAGCAGCCAAGCGGGCGCGGGTCAGCCCCAGCATTTT. It codes for CASSQAGAGQPQHF.